These 21 T cell receptor beta chains originate from one sample sequenced in a study of graft-versus-host responses after intestinal transplantation (dated by TCRdb to the early 2020s). Receptor libraries were prepared by the immunoSEQ multiplex PCR assay. The source is immuneACCESS, and TCRdb retained only in-frame sequences with V and J called. Part of the clones is not carried over; for the studies checked, unresolved V genes explain less than half of this, and the remainder is unexplained. Counted in this sample were around 50,000 clones; 89% of them appeared once. The ten biggest clones cover 0.55% to 0.65% of the sample. In light of the paper, this sample's time point label describes: cells obtained before transplantation from donor or recipient. These receptors lack a known antigen. Sequenced material: unstimulated CD4+ T cells sorted from spleen or lymph node cells, taken before transplant. The source is a human donor who was the organ donor for an intestinal transplant.

The chain uses TRBV25-1 and TRBJ2-7; 11 bases are a match to TRBD2. Trimming removed 5 bases from V and 4 bases from J; junction bases left unmatched: 4. The CDR3 covers 14 residues. Germline V gives CDR1 MGHDK, CDR2 SYGVNS. The CDR3 protein is CASSTSGRSYEQYF. Here the CDR3 DNA reads TGTGCCAGCAGTACTAGCGGGAGATCGTACGAGCAGTACTTC.

For the CDR3, the DNA is TGCAGCGTTGGCGGCAGCAACACCGGGGAGCTGTTTTTT. This sequence encodes CSVGGSNTGELFF. V usage is TRBV29-1 and J usage is TRBJ2-2; unclear D gene. The CDR3 contains 13 residues. Germline loops: CDR1 SQVTM, CDR2 ANQGSEA. The ends were cut back, 4 bases at V and 2 bases at J, with 8 bases in the middle.

The V call is TRBV7-2, the J call TRBJ2-1; 9 positions agree with TRBD1. The germline CDR1 and CDR2 sequences are SGHTA and FQGNSA. The V segment lost 5 bases and the J segment 1 base; nucleotides outside the gene matches: 3. This CDR3 is built from 15 residues. The DNA of the CDR3 is TGTGCCAGCAGCCCGACAGGGGGATCCTACAATGAGCAGTTCTTC. It codes for CASSPTGGSYNEQFF.

This chain connects TRBV5-1 to TRBJ2-1; perhaps TRBD2 as D (6 bases). The CDR3 totals 15 residues. V was pared by 7 bases and J by 0 bases, with 14 bases between. Germline loops: CDR1 SGHRS, CDR2 YFSETQ. The DNA for the CDR3 is TGCGCCAGCGCCTCTCAGGGAGGCTCCTACAATGAGCAGTTCTTC. Translating it yields CASASQGGSYNEQFF.

CDR3 bases: TGTGCCAGCAGACTTCGGACTAGCGGGAGGAATGAGCAGTTCTTC. Its protein is CASRLRTSGRNEQFF. This chain links TRBV5-4 with TRBJ2-1; 14 nucleotides line up with TRBD2. The V segment lost 5 bases and the J segment 7 bases; nucleotides outside the gene matches: 5. This CDR3 is built from 15 residues. Per the germline V gene, CDR1 is SGHNT and CDR2 is YYREEE (reference sequence).

The chain recombines TRBV18 with TRBJ1-2, with D tentatively TRBD1 (6 bases). V lost 2 bases to trimming and J lost 6 bases, with 13 bases between them. Germline V gene data show CDR1 as KGHSH and CDR2 as LQKENI. This CDR3 spans 14 amino acids. CDR3 in DNA: TGTGCCAGCTCACCATTTACAGGGACGAATGGCTACACCTTC. As protein: CASSPFTGTNGYTF.

Points on this clone: Other DNA sequences of this sample code for an identical CDR3. This rearrangement joins TRBV28 to TRBJ2-6, with D possibly matching TRBD1 (6 bases). Germline CDR1 is MDHEN and CDR2 is SYDVKM. Trimming left V 6 bases short and J 2 bases short, with 11 bases between. The CDR3 is 15 amino acids. Here the CDR3 reads CASSLRGPGANVLTF. In nucleotides, the CDR3 is TGTGCCAGCAGCCTCAGGGGACCTGGGGCCAACGTCCTGACTTTC.

The chain couples TRBV4-2 to TRBJ2-3; weak D call: TRBD2 (6 bases). Germline CDR1 reads LGHNA; CDR2 reads YNFKEQ. Trimming cost V 1 base and J 9 bases, with 8 bases left between them. There are 12 residues in the CDR3. The CDR3, as DNA: TGTGCCAGCAGCCAAGGCGGGACGACGCAGTATTTT. Amino acids: CASSQGGTTQYF.

The rearrangement uses TRBV6-1 and TRBJ1-2; possible D gene TRBD1, 6 bases. The CDR3 length is 14 residues. Trimming removed 3 bases at V and 5 bases at J, with 13 bases between. Germline V gene lookup returns CDR1 MNHNS and CDR2 SASEGT. The DNA of the CDR3 is TGTGCCAGCAGTGATAAGGGGGAGAGATATGGCTACACCTTC. It specifies CASSDKGERYGYTF.

The V call is TRBV6-4, the J call TRBJ2-5; 11 bases map to TRBD2. There are 15 residues in the CDR3. The J segment lost 2 bases and the V segment lost 5 bases, leaving 4 bases of the junction unmatched. Germline assignment: CDR1 MRHNA and CDR2 SNTAGT. CDR3 nucleotides: TGTGCCAGCAGTAGACTAGCGGGATCTCAAGAGACCCAGTACTTC. It specifies CASSRLAGSQETQYF.

The genes are TRBV4-2 and TRBJ2-3; possibly TRBD2 for D (6 bases). This CDR3 comprises 15 residues. CDR1 is LGHNA, CDR2 YNFKEQ, per germline. V was trimmed by 4 bases and J by 0 bases, leaving 11 bases between them. The CDR3 protein is CASSLTGTSTDTQYF. As DNA, the CDR3 is TGTGCCAGCAGCCTAACCGGGACTAGCACAGATACGCAGTATTTT.

The rearrangement links TRBV21-1 to TRBJ1-3. TRBV21-1 is annotated as a pseudogene. The CDR3 runs 14 residues. The CDR3 nucleotides read TGTGCCAGCAGCAAAGCCCTCTCTGGAAACACCATATATTTT. Protein sequence: CASSKALSGNTIYF.

The V call is TRBV4-2, the J call TRBJ2-3; 12 bases align to TRBD2. Germline V gives CDR1 LGHNA, CDR2 YNFKEQ. The CDR3 is made up of 18 amino acids. The trim removed 1 base at V and 4 bases at J, leaving 9 bases unmatched. The CDR3 loop reads CASSQAPILAGGPDTQYF. CDR3 coding DNA: TGTGCCAGCAGCCAAGCTCCTATACTAGCGGGAGGACCAGATACGCAGTATTTT.

The chain has TRBV14 and TRBJ2-7; TRBD1 is a possible D gene (5 bases). This CDR3 spans 15 amino acids. V was trimmed by 0 bases and J by 2 bases, leaving 11 bases between them. Germline CDR1 SGHDN, CDR2 FVKESK. This CDR3 reads CASSQDLVRAYEQYF. CDR3 coding DNA: TGTGCCAGCAGCCAAGATCTGGTCAGGGCCTACGAGCAGTACTTC. Using reference TRBV14 and TRBJ2-7 for the parts outside the CDR3, the full variable domain is EAGVTQFPSHSVIEKGQTVTLRCDPISGHDNLYWYRRVMGKEIKFLLHFVKESKQDESGMPNNRFLAERTGGTYSTLKVQPAELEDSGVYFCASSQDLVRAYEQYFGPGTRLTVT.

In the case of this clone: An end of the junction does not agree with germline; a read error may underlie this. V gene TRBV6-6 combines with J gene TRBJ2-2; D may be TRBD2 (7 bases). The CDR3 is 15 amino acids. Germline V gene data show CDR1 as MNHNY and CDR2 as SVGAGI (reference sequence). CDR3 residues: CASSYFKGGTGELFF. Here the CDR3 DNA reads TGTGCCAGCAGCTACTTCAAGGGGGGGACCGGGGAGCTGTTTTTT.

J is TRBJ2-3 and V is TRBV20-1; D uncertain. The CDR3 has 11 residues. Germline V gives CDR1 DFQATT, CDR2 SNEGSKA (reference sequence). CDR3 in amino acids: CSPEETDTQYF. DNA for the CDR3: TGCAGCCCAGAGGAGACAGATACGCAGTATTTT.

The chain has TRBV28 and TRBJ2-3; maybe TRBD1 (6 bases). V dropped 2 bases and J dropped 3 bases, with 12 bases sitting between them. There are 15 residues in the CDR3. The germline CDR1 and CDR2 sequences are MDHEN and SYDVKM. The CDR3 coding sequence is TGTGCCAGCAGTTTAGTTCGCAGGGGTACAGATACGCAGTATTTT. Residues: CASSLVRRGTDTQYF.

The genes are TRBV11-1 and TRBJ2-1, with 9 bases fitting TRBD2. Germline CDR1 is SGHAT and CDR2 is FQDESV (reference sequence). This CDR3 is built from 13 residues. Trimming cost V 10 bases and J 5 bases; bases outside gene matches: 6. Here the CDR3 reads CATQREVHNEQFF. The CDR3 DNA reads as TGTGCCACCCAGCGGGAGGTACACAATGAGCAGTTCTTC.

This chain links TRBV15 with TRBJ1-1; D may be TRBD1 (6 bases). The germline V gene encodes CDR1 LNHNV and CDR2 YYDKDF (reference sequence). Trimming shortened V by 0 bases and J by 4 bases, and 12 bases separated the two germline ends. The CDR3 has 15 amino acids. Here the CDR3 reads CATSRDGQSGTEAFF. The CDR3 DNA reads as TGTGCCACCAGCAGAGACGGACAGTCTGGCACTGAAGCTTTCTTT.

V is TRBV7-9 and J is TRBJ2-7; no definite D call. V lost 4 bases to trimming and J lost 2 bases, with 9 bases between them. The CDR3 length is 13 residues. Germline CDR1 reads SEHNR; CDR2 reads FQNEAQ (reference sequence). CDR3 nucleotide sequence: TGTGCCAGCAGCTCGAGTTCTCCCTACGAGCAGTACTTC. Translating gives CASSSSSPYEQYF.

The CDR3 loop reads CASSASGGEGYTF. The CDR3 DNA follows: TGTGCCAGCAGTGCCTCGGGGGGGGAGGGCTACACCTTC. This chain joins TRBV6-6 and TRBJ1-2, with D possibly matching TRBD1 (5 bases). CDR1 is MNHNY and CDR2 is SVGAGI in the germline V gene (reference sequence). The CDR3 is 13 amino acids. The germline V and J ends were trimmed by 5 bases and 8 bases, with 15 bases remaining between them.